A single sample is the source of the 7 T cell receptor beta chains below, sequenced in a study of early T cells in non-severe SARS-CoV-2 infection. TCRdb passed the 5' RACE reads through MiXCR, listing each CDR3 protein once. The sample lists approximately 49,000 distinct CDR3 sequences; 12% were seen once. Material: whole blood. All receptors come from an adult who was a healthcare worker with PCR-confirmed SARS-CoV-2 infection or an uninfected control (not recorded which).

This clonotype was observed at least ten times. V gene TRBV6-5 combines with J gene TRBJ1-1; tentative D call: TRBD1 (6 bases). CDR3 size: 14 residues. Germline CDR1 is MNHEY and CDR2 is SVGAGI. V was shortened by 5 bases and J by 5 bases, with 15 bases between the two germline ends. Here the CDR3 DNA reads TGTGCCAGCAGTCCCCGGGGGGGCGATACTGAAGCTTTCTTT. Protein: CASSPRGGDTEAFF.

This clonotype was detected only once. This sequence joins TRBV10-3 and TRBJ2-7, with 16 bases identical to TRBD2. This CDR3 region has 17 residues. In germline, CDR1 is ENHRY, CDR2 SYGVKD. Losses at the gene ends were 3 bases for V and 5 bases for J; bases not matched to a gene: 7. The CDR3 loop is CAISDPGLAGGLDEQYF. The CDR3 DNA follows: TGTGCCATCAGTGACCCGGGACTAGCGGGGGGGCTTGACGAGCAGTACTTC.

This clonotype was recorded at least ten times. The chain employs TRBV7-9 and TRBJ2-1; D might be TRBD1 (5 bases). The CDR3 runs to 13 residues. Per the germline V gene, CDR1 is SEHNR and CDR2 is FQNEAQ (reference sequence). Trimming pared 0 bases from V and 7 bases from J, leaving 7 bases between. CDR3 residues: CASSLATANEQFF. As DNA, the CDR3 is TGTGCCAGCAGCTTAGCGACAGCTAATGAGCAGTTCTTC.

The chain joins TRBV7-9 to TRBJ2-5; D might be TRBD1 (5 bases). This CDR3 contains 16 residues. Germline V CDR1 and CDR2: SEHNR, FQNEAQ (reference sequence). V was cut by 5 bases and J by 2 bases, with 18 bases left in between. CDR3 sequence reads: CASSPGEGALQETQYF. DNA of the CDR3: TGTGCCAGCAGCCCAGGAGAAGGGGCGCTTCAAGAGACCCAGTACTTC.

This clonotype turned up a few times. The chain combines TRBV19 with TRBJ2-5, with a tentative D call TRBD1 (5 bases). The CDR3 spans 13 residues. V was shortened by 5 bases and J by 2 bases, with 9 bases between the two germline ends. CDR1 is LNHDA, CDR2 SQIVND, per germline (reference sequence). This CDR3 reads CASSPRQQETQYF. For the CDR3, the DNA is TGTGCCAGTAGTCCGCGACAGCAAGAGACCCAGTACTTC.

This clonotype was counted a few times. The gene calls are TRBV11-1 and TRBJ2-4; 8 bases are shared with TRBD1. This CDR3 comprises 15 residues. In germline, CDR1 is SGHAT, CDR2 FQDESV (reference sequence). The V and J ends lost 4 bases and 8 bases, in that order; junction bases with no gene match: 10. In DNA form, the CDR3 reads TGTGCCAGCAGCTCCGGGGACAGGCGGAAGGACATTCAGTACTTC. Its translation: CASSSGDRRKDIQYF.

V usage is TRBV2 and J usage is TRBJ2-7, with no clear D. This CDR3 region has 12 residues. The V gene lost 8 bases and the J gene lost 0 bases, with 8 bases spanning the gap. Germline CDR1 and CDR2: SNHLY and FYNNEI. Written as DNA, the CDR3 is TGTGCCAGCGGTTATAGCTCCTACGAGCAGTACTTC. It translates to CASGYSSYEQYF.